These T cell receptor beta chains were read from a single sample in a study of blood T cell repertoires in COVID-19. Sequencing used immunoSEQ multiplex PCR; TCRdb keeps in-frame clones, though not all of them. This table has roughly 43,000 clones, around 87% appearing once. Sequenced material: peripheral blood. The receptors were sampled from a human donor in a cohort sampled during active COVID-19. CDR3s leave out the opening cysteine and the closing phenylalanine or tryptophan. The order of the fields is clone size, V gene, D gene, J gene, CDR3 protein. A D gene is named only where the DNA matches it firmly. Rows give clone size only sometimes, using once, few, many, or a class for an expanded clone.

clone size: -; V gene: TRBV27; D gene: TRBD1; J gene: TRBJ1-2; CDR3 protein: ASSFTGQGINYGYT
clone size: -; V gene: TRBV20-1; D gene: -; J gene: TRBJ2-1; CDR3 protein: SARSGNEQF
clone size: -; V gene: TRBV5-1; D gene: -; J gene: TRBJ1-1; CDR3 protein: ASSLGNGDTEAF
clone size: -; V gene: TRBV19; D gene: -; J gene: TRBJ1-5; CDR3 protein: ASSPTHNQPQH
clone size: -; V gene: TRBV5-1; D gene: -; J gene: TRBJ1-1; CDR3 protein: ASSLAGAFAEAF
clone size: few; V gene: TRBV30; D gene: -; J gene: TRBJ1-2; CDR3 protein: AWGPGDGYT
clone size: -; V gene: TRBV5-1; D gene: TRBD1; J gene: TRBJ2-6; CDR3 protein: ASGPIRDRGSGANVLT
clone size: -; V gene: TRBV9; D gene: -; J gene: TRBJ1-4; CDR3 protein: ASSVSGGNNEKLF
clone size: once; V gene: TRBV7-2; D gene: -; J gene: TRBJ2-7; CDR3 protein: ASSLTHSYEQY
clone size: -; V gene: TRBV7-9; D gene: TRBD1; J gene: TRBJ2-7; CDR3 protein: ASSSADRSQAEQY
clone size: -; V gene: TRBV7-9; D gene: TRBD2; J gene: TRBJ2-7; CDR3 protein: ASSPPGTRNEQY
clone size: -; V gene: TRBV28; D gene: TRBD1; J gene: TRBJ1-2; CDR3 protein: ASSSPGQSYGYT
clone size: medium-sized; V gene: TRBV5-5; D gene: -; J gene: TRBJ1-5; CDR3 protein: ASSPAQGGGQPQH
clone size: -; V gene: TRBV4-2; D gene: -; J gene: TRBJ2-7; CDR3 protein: ASSQEVQAAQY
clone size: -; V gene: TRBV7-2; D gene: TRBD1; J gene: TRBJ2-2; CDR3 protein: ASSLQTGWAGELF
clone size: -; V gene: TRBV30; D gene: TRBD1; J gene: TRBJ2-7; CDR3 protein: AWSGGTVYEQY
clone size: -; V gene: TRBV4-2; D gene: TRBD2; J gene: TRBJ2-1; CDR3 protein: ASSQEGGRNNEQF
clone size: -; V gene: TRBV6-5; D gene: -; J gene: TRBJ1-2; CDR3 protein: ASSLQATNYGYT
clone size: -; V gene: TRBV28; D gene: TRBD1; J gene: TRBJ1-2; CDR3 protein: ASSSTGAVSDGYT
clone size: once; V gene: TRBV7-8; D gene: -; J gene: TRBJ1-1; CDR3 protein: ASSGTALSAEAF
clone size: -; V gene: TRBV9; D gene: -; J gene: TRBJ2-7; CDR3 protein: ASSRGNYEQY
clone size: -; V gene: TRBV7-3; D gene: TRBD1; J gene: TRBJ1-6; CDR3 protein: ASSIGTENSPLH
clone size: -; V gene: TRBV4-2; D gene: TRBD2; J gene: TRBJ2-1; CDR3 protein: ASSQALGSGGARSSYNEQF
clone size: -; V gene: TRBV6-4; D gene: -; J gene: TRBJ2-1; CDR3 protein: ASSDNGGSYNEQF
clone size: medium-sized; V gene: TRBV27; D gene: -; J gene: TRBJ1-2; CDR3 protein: ASSLSPGTNYGYT
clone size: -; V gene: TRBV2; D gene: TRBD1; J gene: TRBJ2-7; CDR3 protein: ASSEVWGQGYEQY
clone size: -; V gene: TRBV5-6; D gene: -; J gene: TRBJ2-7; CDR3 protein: ASSGETGQGFNYEQY
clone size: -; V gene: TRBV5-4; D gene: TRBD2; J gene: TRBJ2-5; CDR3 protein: ASSKGRTSGGAETQY
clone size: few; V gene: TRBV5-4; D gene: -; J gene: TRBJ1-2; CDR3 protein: ASSLGAEIYYGYT
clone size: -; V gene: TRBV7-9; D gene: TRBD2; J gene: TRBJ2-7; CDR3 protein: ASSLAGSGSEQY
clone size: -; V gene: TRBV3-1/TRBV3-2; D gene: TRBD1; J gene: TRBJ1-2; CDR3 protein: ASSQRTGVNYGYT
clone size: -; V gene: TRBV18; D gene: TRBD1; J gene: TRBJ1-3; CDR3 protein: ASSRGPTGNSGNTIY
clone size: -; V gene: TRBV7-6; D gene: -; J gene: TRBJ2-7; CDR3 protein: ASSLSQQEGYEQY
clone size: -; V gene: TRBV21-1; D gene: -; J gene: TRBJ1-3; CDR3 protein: ASSPEEVPAGNTIY
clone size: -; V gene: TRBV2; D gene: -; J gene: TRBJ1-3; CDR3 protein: ASSPLIGNTIY
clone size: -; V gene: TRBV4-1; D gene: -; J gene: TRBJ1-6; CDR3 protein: ASSHRTTGSPLH
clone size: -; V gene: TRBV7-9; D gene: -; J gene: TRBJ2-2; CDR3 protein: ASSWEGGTTGELF
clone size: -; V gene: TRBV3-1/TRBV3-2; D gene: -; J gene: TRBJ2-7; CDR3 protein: ASSHSDYEQY
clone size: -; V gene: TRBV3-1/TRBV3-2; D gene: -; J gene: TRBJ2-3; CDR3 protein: ASSLQGANTQY
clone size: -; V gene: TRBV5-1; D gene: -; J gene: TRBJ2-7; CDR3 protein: ASSLKGSYEQY
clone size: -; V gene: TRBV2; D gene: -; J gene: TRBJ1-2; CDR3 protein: ASSERGYGYT
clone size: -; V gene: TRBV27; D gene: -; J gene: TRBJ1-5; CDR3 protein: ASSLSGSQQPQH
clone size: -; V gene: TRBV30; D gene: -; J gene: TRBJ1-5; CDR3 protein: AWSGRGPGQPQH
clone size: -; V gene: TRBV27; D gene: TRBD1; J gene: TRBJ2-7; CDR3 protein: ASSLGTGSYEQY
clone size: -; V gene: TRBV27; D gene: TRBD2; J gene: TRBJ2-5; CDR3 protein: ASSFYRGSWETQY
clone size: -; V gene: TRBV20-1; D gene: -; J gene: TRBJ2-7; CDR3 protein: SASSPTGLSSYEQY
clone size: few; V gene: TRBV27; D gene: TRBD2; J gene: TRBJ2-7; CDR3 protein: ASSLLAGGLLEQY
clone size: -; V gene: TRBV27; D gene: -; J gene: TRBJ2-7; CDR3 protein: ASSSGLSYEQY
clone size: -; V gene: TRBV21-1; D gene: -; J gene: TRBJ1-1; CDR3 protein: ASSKVGGADRPGTEAF
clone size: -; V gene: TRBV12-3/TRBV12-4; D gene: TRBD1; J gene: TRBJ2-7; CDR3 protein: ASSMGQAYEQY
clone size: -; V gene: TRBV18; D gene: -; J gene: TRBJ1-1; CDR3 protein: ASSPRPLAGIMNTEAF
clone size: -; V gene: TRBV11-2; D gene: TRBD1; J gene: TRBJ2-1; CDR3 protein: ASSDRGHHNEQF
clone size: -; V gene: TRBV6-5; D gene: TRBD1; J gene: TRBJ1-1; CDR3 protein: ASTPPGGWNTEAF
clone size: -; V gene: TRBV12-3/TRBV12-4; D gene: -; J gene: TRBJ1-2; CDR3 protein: ASSSSGYEYT
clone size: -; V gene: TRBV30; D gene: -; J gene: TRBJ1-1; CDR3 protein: AWSGLGQGIAAEAF